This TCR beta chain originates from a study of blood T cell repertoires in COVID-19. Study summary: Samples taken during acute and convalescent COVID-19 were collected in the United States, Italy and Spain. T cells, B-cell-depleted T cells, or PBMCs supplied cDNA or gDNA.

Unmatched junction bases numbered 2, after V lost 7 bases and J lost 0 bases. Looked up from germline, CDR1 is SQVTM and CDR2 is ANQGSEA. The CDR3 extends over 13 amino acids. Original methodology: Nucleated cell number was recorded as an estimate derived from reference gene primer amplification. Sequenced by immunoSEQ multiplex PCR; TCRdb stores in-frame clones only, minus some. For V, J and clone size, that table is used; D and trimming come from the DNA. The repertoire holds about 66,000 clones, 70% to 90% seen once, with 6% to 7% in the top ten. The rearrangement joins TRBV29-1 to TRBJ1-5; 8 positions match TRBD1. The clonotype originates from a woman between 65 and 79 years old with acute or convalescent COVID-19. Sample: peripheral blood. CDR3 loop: CSAGQGSNQPQHF. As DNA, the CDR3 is TGCAGCGCAGGACAGGGTAGCAATCAGCCCCAGCATTTT.